This T cell receptor beta chain was sequenced for a study of CD8 T cells in Susac syndrome. V was pared by 2 bases and J by 1 base, with 6 bases between. The CDR3 consists of 15 residues. Germline V CDR1 and CDR2: MGHRA, YSYEKL. Random hexamers were used to reverse transcribe an amount of about 0.5 to 1 ug RNA. MiXCR was run by TCRdb on the immunoSEQ multiplex PCR reads, yielding one entry per CDR3 protein. The sample lists 85,000 to 95,000 distinct CDR3 sequences; roughly 94% were seen once. The receptor comes from a human donor with Susac syndrome. The chain carries TRBV4-1 and TRBJ2-6, with no clear D. Sample: CD4+ T cells from PBMCs. CDR3 sequence (DNA): TGCGCCAGCAGCCAACCCAGGTCTGGGGCCAACGTCCTGACTTTC. Protein sequence: CASSQPRSGANVLTF.